The 11 T cell receptor beta chains reported below all come from one sample, sequenced in a study of blood T cell repertoires in COVID-19. TCRdb's copy holds only in-frame clones and misses some; the assay was immunoSEQ multiplex PCR. The sample lists 63,000 or so clones, about nine tenths occurring once. Sequencing input: peripheral blood. These receptors all stem from a man between 60 and 75 years old with acute or convalescent COVID-19.

The J gene is TRBJ1-4, the V gene TRBV2; no definite D call. This CDR3 contains 13 residues. The ends were cut back, 8 bases at V and 0 bases at J, with 7 bases in the middle. CDR1 is SNHLY, CDR2 FYNNEI, per germline. This CDR3 reads CASWPATNEKLFF. In DNA form, the CDR3 reads TGTGCCAGCTGGCCAGCAACTAATGAAAAACTGTTTTTT.

The J gene is TRBJ2-1, the V gene TRBV5-1; a weak D match, TRBD2 (7 bases). CDR1 and CDR2 from the germline V gene are SGHRS and YFSETQ. V was pared by 3 bases and J by 6 bases, with 13 bases between. This CDR3 is built from 14 residues. CDR3 DNA: TGCGCCAGCAGCTCCCCGGGGGGCCGCAATGAGCAGTTCTTC. Translating gives CASSSPGGRNEQFF. Supplemented by reference TRBV5-1 and TRBJ2-1, the full variable domain reads KAGVTQTPRYLIKTRGQQVTLSCSPISGHRSVSWYQQTPGQGLQFLFEYFSETQRNKGNFPGRFSGRQFSNSRSEMNVSTLELGDSALYLCASSSPGGRNEQFFGPGTRLTVL.

On this clone: The sample holds other DNA sequences that translate to the same CDR3. The V call is TRBV19, the J call TRBJ1-5; 8 bases agree with TRBD1. The CDR3 sequence is 13 residues long. The junction had 4 bases not matched to a gene; V was cut back by 8 bases and J by 4 bases. Germline values: CDR1 LNHDA, CDR2 SQIVND (reference sequence). The CDR3 is CASGTGQNQPQHF. CDR3 in DNA: TGTGCCAGTGGGACAGGTCAGAATCAGCCCCAGCATTTT. The full variable domain, in which reference TRBV19 and TRBJ1-5 provide the parts outside the CDR3, is DGGITQSPKYLFRKEGQNVTLSCEQNLNHDAMYWYRQDPGQGLRLIYYSQIVNDFQKGDIAEGYSVSREKKESFPLTVTSAQKNPTAFYLCASGTGQNQPQHFGDGTRLSIL.

This chain links TRBV7-9 with TRBJ2-2; 7 positions agree with TRBD2. CDR1 SEHNR and CDR2 FQNEAQ come from the germline V gene (reference sequence). The CDR3 runs 15 residues. V was pared by 1 base and J by 5 bases, with 4 bases of the junction left unmatched. CDR3 DNA: TGTGCCAGCAGCTTAGGGGAGGGGCGGACCGGGGAGCTGTTTTTT. Encoded protein: CASSLGEGRTGELFF.

V and J are TRBV12-3 or TRBV12-4 and TRBJ1-2; no firm D call. Trimming shortened V by 0 bases and J by 11 bases, and 7 bases separated the two germline ends. The CDR3 length is 11 residues. CDR3 sequence reads: CASSLASVYTF. CDR3 DNA sequence: TGTGCCAGCAGTTTAGCGTCAGTTTACACCTTC.

The chain employs TRBV21-1 and TRBJ1-2. TRBV21-1 is described as a pseudogene. The CDR3 extends over 14 amino acids. The chain's CDR3 is CAGPPTGANYGYTF. Here the CDR3 DNA reads TGTGCCGGGCCACCCACGGGGGCTAACTATGGCTACACCTTC.

The V gene is TRBV29-1, the J gene TRBJ2-2, with 9 bases fitting TRBD2. CDR1 is SQVTM and CDR2 is ANQGSEA in the germline V gene. The CDR3 covers 16 residues. J was trimmed by 4 bases and V by 6 bases; bases with no gene match: 12. The CDR3 sequence: CSVPRAGGRSTGELFF. The CDR3 bases are TGCAGCGTACCAAGGGCGGGGGGGCGGAGCACCGGGGAGCTGTTTTTT.

This chain uses TRBV9 with TRBJ2-6; 7 positions agree with TRBD1. V gave up 3 bases and J gave up 4 bases; unmatched junction bases: 4. Per germline, CDR1 SGDLS and CDR2 YYNGEE. This CDR3 has 15 amino acids. In DNA form, the CDR3 reads TGTGCCAGCAGCGGGCAGGGGGTCGGGGCCAACGTCCTGACTTTC. Translating it yields CASSGQGVGANVLTF.

The chain couples TRBV15 to TRBJ1-6; TRBD1 might be the D (6 bases). The CDR3 loop spans 15 amino acids. V lost 5 bases, J lost 9 bases, and 17 bases lay in between. Per the germline V gene, CDR1 is LNHNV and CDR2 is YYDKDF (reference sequence). CDR3 nucleotides: TGTGCCACCAGCGCTCGGGGCAGGGGAAGTTCACCCCTCCACTTT. Translating it yields CATSARGRGSSPLHF.

V gene TRBV6-5 combines with J gene TRBJ2-1; D call uncertain. In germline, CDR1 is MNHEY, CDR2 SVGAGI. The V gene lost 5 bases and the J gene lost 15 bases, with 20 bases spanning the gap. This CDR3 is built from 13 residues. CDR3 DNA sequence: TGTGCCAGCAGTCCCCTGTTGTTCTCGCGAGGGTTCTTC. Translated, it gives CASSPLLFSRGFF.

This clone was picked up one time. The CDR3 loop is CASSQIGGLGEQYF. CDR3 bases: TGTGCCAGCAGCCAAATAGGGGGCCTGGGCGAGCAGTACTTC. The V and J genes are TRBV3-1 (or the pseudogene TRBV3-2) and TRBJ2-7; 7 nucleotides match TRBD1. CDR3 length: 14 amino acids. Trimming cost V 2 bases and J 6 bases; bases outside gene matches: 7. Looked up from germline, CDR1 is LGHDT and CDR2 is YNNKEL (reference sequence).